What follows are 29 T cell receptor beta chains derived from one specimen sequenced in a study of beta chain features in type 1 diabetes. cDNA synthesis used the whole RNA isolate, giving expressed TCRB sequences. Generated by immunoSEQ multiplex PCR, the TCRdb table keeps only in-frame clones and is missing some. The table lists 600,000 to 650,000 clones, 15% to 19% of them singletons, with about 0.097% in the top ten. The specimen was naive CD4+ T cells from blood. The receptor set was obtained from a man aged 18 to 29 in good health.

A few counts support this clone. The chain is built from TRBV5-6 and TRBJ1-1, with D unresolved. The germline CDR1 and CDR2 sequences are SGHDT and YYEEEE. This CDR3 has 12 amino acids. V lost 4 bases to trimming and J lost 11 bases, with 15 bases between them. CDR3 DNA sequence: TGTGCCAGCAGCCCGGGGAGAACCGGCGCTTTCTTT. It codes for CASSPGRTGAFF.

The V and J genes are TRBV27 and TRBJ2-7; 11 bases align to TRBD2. Germline-derived CDR1 and CDR2 are MNHEY and SMNVEV (reference sequence). Trimming at V came to 5 bases and at J to 0 bases, leaving 3 bases not matched to a gene. The length of the CDR3 is 15 residues. The DNA for the CDR3 is TGTGCCAGCAGTACACTAGCGGGAGTCTCCTACGAGCAGTACTTC. This sequence encodes CASSTLAGVSYEQYF.

The chain combines TRBV7-9 with TRBJ2-2, with TRBD2 as a possible D gene (6 bases). Trimming stripped 2 bases from V and 4 bases from J, with 17 bases between. CDR3 length: 17 amino acids. Germline-derived CDR1 and CDR2 are SEHNR and FQNEAQ (reference sequence). CDR3 bases: TGTGCCAGCAGCTTATCTCCAGGTGGAGGGCTCACCGGGGAGCTGTTTTTT. This gives the protein CASSLSPGGGLTGELFF.

A few counts support this clone. The V call is TRBV5-1, the J call TRBJ2-7; 14 positions agree with TRBD2. The germline CDR1 and CDR2 sequences are SGHRS and YFSETQ. The CDR3 extends over 16 amino acids. With 3 bases clipped from V and 5 bases from J, the junction kept 7 bases outside the gene matches. Written as DNA, the CDR3 is TGCGCCAGCAGCTACTCGGGACTAGCGGGAGCGAACGAGCAGTACTTC. It specifies CASSYSGLAGANEQYF.

This clone was counted only a few times. V gene TRBV7-2 combines with J gene TRBJ2-3; D remains ambiguous. V dropped 6 bases and J dropped 2 bases, with 6 bases sitting between them. Germline V lookup: CDR1 SGHTA, CDR2 FQGNSA. This CDR3 has 12 residues. CDR3 region: CASSSLTDTQYF. CDR3 DNA sequence: TGTGCCAGCAGTTCTCTCACAGATACGCAGTATTTT.

The V call is TRBV25-1, the J call TRBJ2-3; tentative D call: TRBD1 (5 bases). The CDR3 runs 16 residues. Germline V gives CDR1 MGHDK, CDR2 SYGVNS. Trimming took off 2 bases at V and 4 bases at J, with 16 bases between the two ends. The DNA for the CDR3 is TGTGCCAGCAGTGAAGGGGCGGCAGGGTGGGCAGATACGCAGTATTTT. Its protein is CASSEGAAGWADTQYF.

This clone was seen only a few times. The CDR3 nucleotides are TGTGCCAGCAGCTCCGGGACAGGGGCCCGTGAGACCCAGTACTTC. Amino acids: CASSSGTGARETQYF. The chain has TRBV5-6 and TRBJ2-5; 10 nucleotides line up with TRBD1. The junction had 7 bases not matched to a gene; V was cut back by 3 bases and J by 5 bases. Germline assignment: CDR1 SGHDT and CDR2 YYEEEE. This CDR3 has 15 amino acids.

The J gene is TRBJ1-2, the V gene TRBV6-1; 11 bases align to TRBD1. The CDR3 sequence is 14 residues long. Germline CDR1 reads MNHNS; CDR2 reads SASEGT. Trimming cost V 4 bases and J 5 bases; bases outside gene matches: 3. The CDR3 sequence: CASSGRDRGYGYTF. CDR3 sequence (DNA): TGTGCCAGCAGTGGCCGGGACAGGGGGTATGGCTACACCTTC.

CDR3 coding DNA: TGTGCCAGCAGTTACGGGCGGGGGGTCACAGATACGCAGTATTTT. Translation: CASSYGRGVTDTQYF. The gene calls are TRBV6-5 and TRBJ2-3, with TRBD2 matching 8 bases. CDR3 size: 15 residues. Per germline, CDR1 MNHEY and CDR2 SVGAGI. With V trimmed by 2 bases and J by 2 bases, 3 bases remained unmatched.

This clone came up a few times. This chain uses TRBV6-6 with TRBJ2-7; TRBD2 is a possible D gene (6 bases). Germline V gives CDR1 MNHNY, CDR2 SVGAGI (reference sequence). CDR3 length: 14 residues. The V end was cut by 7 bases, the J end by 1 base, with 14 bases between. CDR3 coding DNA: TGTGCCAGCAACCAGGCAGGGAGGTCCTACGAGCAGTACTTC. Translation gives CASNQAGRSYEQYF.

The chain has TRBV7-2 and TRBJ2-7; 10 bases line up with TRBD2. Germline CDR1 and CDR2: SGHTA and FQGNSA. The CDR3 has 16 amino acids. J lost 1 base, V lost 5 bases, and 8 bases had no gene match. The CDR3 here is CASSRTSGRASYEQYF. CDR3 DNA: TGTGCCAGCAGCCGGACGAGCGGGAGGGCGTCCTACGAGCAGTACTTC. Full variable domain (rest looked up from reference TRBV7-2 and TRBJ2-7): GAGVSQSPSNKVTEKGKDVELRCDPISGHTALYWYRQSLGQGLEFLIYFQGNSAPDKSGLPSDRFSAERTGGSVSTLTIQRTQQEDSAVYLCASSRTSGRASYEQYFGPGTRLTVT.

The J gene is TRBJ1-1, the V gene TRBV5-4, with D possibly being TRBD1 (5 bases). Trimming took off 4 bases at V and 1 base at J, with 11 bases between the two ends. Germline CDR1 is SGHNT and CDR2 is YYREEE (reference sequence). The CDR3 has 14 amino acids. Here the CDR3 reads CASSIRQQNTEAFF. CDR3 bases: TGTGCCAGCAGCATTCGACAGCAGAACACTGAAGCTTTCTTT.

The chain employs TRBV2 and TRBJ2-7; 14 bases are a match to TRBD2. Germline V gene sequence: CDR1 SNHLY, CDR2 FYNNEI. The junction had 6 bases not matched to a gene; V was cut back by 8 bases and J by 3 bases. The CDR3 is 15 residues long. The DNA for the CDR3 is TGTGCCAGCGGGACTAGCGGGAGCCTGGACTACGAGCAGTACTTC. Encoded protein: CASGTSGSLDYEQYF. Complete variable domain (other parts from reference TRBV2 and TRBJ2-7): EPEVTQTPSHQVTQMGQEVILRCVPISNHLYFYWYRQILGQKVEFLVSFYNNEISEKSEIFDDQFSVERPDGSNFTLKIRSTKLEDSAMYFCASGTSGSLDYEQYFGPGTRLTVT.

In its sample, this clone was seen a few times. V and J are TRBV6-4 and TRBJ1-2; no definite D call. Looked up from germline, CDR1 is MRHNA and CDR2 is SNTAGT. The CDR3 is 12 residues long. Trimming took 2 bases from V and 8 from J, leaving 9 bases between them. The CDR3 DNA follows: TGTGCCAGCAGTGACACGTTTGGGGGCTACACCTTC. Protein: CASSDTFGGYTF.

The table lists this clone with a few counts. The chain carries TRBV28 and TRBJ2-3; perhaps TRBD1 as D (6 bases). The length of the CDR3 is 17 residues. V was trimmed by 2 bases and J by 2 bases, leaving 17 bases between them. CDR1 is MDHEN and CDR2 is SYDVKM in the germline V gene. CDR3 DNA: TGTGCCAGCAGTTTAGTAGGTGGGGTGGGGGCCACAGATACGCAGTATTTT. This sequence encodes CASSLVGGVGATDTQYF.

V usage is TRBV28 and J usage is TRBJ2-1; no firm D call. CDR3 length: 11 residues. Germline CDR1 is MDHEN and CDR2 is SYDVKM. V shed 5 bases and J shed 7 bases, with 6 bases lying between them. The CDR3 region is CASSRVNEQFF. The CDR3 bases are TGTGCCAGCAGTCGCGTTAATGAGCAGTTCTTC.

This sequence joins TRBV15 and TRBJ2-1; 7 bases are a match to TRBD2. Trimming at V came to 3 bases and at J to 8 bases, leaving 7 bases not matched to a gene. Germline values: CDR1 LNHNV, CDR2 YYDKDF (reference sequence). CDR3 length equals 14 residues. The CDR3 loop is CATSRTSRGDEQFF. The CDR3 DNA is TGTGCCACCAGCAGGACTAGCCGGGGGGATGAGCAGTTCTTC.

The genes are TRBV7-7 and TRBJ2-2; TRBD2 matches 9 bases. This CDR3 spans 16 amino acids. Per the germline V gene, CDR1 is SSHAT and CDR2 is FNYEAQ (reference sequence). V trimming: 1 base; J trimming: 5 bases; junction bases outside the gene matches: 5. DNA for the CDR3: TGTGCCAGCAGCTTAGATAGCGGGAGAGGGACCGGGGAGCTGTTTTTT. This gives the protein CASSLDSGRGTGELFF.

This chain uses TRBV19 with TRBJ1-1; 8 bases line up with TRBD1. V trimming: 6 bases; J trimming: 3 bases; junction bases outside the gene matches: 3. The germline V gene encodes CDR1 LNHDA and CDR2 SQIVND (reference sequence). The CDR3 runs 13 residues. The CDR3, as DNA: TGTGCCAGTAGCATGGACAGGGACACTGAAGCTTTCTTT. This gives the protein CASSMDRDTEAFF.

This clone was observed a few times. V usage is TRBV7-2 and J usage is TRBJ2-6; no firm D call. Germline loops: CDR1 SGHTA, CDR2 FQGNSA. The CDR3 contains 15 residues. V was pared by 0 bases and J by 0 bases, with 3 bases between. In DNA form, the CDR3 reads TGTGCCAGCAGCTTAGCTACCTCTGGGGCCAACGTCCTGACTTTC. It specifies CASSLATSGANVLTF.

This rearrangement joins TRBV6-5 to TRBJ1-5; maybe TRBD1 (6 bases). Trimming cost V 7 bases and J 0 bases, with 13 bases left between them. The CDR3 has 15 residues. In germline, CDR1 is MNHEY, CDR2 SVGAGI. The CDR3 is CASTIQGGSNQPQHF. The DNA of the CDR3 is TGTGCCAGCACCATCCAAGGGGGTAGCAATCAGCCCCAGCATTTT.

This clone was seen more than once but under ten times. J is TRBJ2-5 and V is TRBV27; D may be TRBD1 (6 bases). V shed 6 bases and J shed 2 bases, with 22 bases lying between them. Germline-derived CDR1 and CDR2 are MNHEY and SMNVEV (reference sequence). The CDR3 totals 17 residues. CDR3: CASSRIIEIGQQETQYF. As DNA, the CDR3 is TGTGCCAGCAGCCGTATAATCGAAATTGGACAGCAAGAGACCCAGTACTTC.

This clone was counted only a few times. The CDR3 spells CASSQGTGGFGILTF. The CDR3 DNA follows: TGCGCCAGCAGCCAAGGAACGGGGGGCTTTGGGATCCTGACTTTC. V is TRBV4-3 and J is TRBJ2-6, with TRBD2 as a possible D gene (7 bases). This CDR3 is 15 amino acids long. Trimming took off 1 base at V and 14 bases at J, with 18 bases between the two ends. The germline V gene encodes CDR1 LGHNA and CDR2 YSLEER.

This clone appeared a few times. The chain has TRBV7-9 and TRBJ1-5; D is perhaps TRBD1 (5 bases). The germline gives CDR1 SEHNR, CDR2 FQNEAQ (reference sequence). The CDR3 is 14 amino acids. The V end lost 5 bases, the J end lost 6 bases, and 14 bases lay between the germline ends. CDR3 in amino acids: CASSEIQQGQPQHF. CDR3 DNA sequence: TGTGCCAGCAGCGAGATACAGCAGGGTCAGCCCCAGCATTTT.

This chain links TRBV10-3 with TRBJ2-3; the match to TRBD2 covers 9 bases. CDR1 ENHRY and CDR2 SYGVKD come from the germline V gene. The CDR3 has 15 amino acids. Trimming cost V 4 bases and J 3 bases; bases outside gene matches: 5. The CDR3 reads CAISGLAGRTDTQYF. The CDR3 DNA is TGTGCCATCAGTGGGCTAGCGGGGCGAACAGATACGCAGTATTTT.

This clone appeared many times. The J gene is TRBJ2-7, the V gene TRBV14; D call uncertain. The CDR3 contains 13 residues. The germline V gene encodes CDR1 SGHDN and CDR2 FVKESK. V gave up 2 bases and J gave up 3 bases, with 8 bases separating them. The CDR3 region has the DNA TGTGCCAGCAGCCAAACGGGCCGCTACGAGCAGTACTTC. It specifies CASSQTGRYEQYF.

The J gene is TRBJ1-2, the V gene TRBV7-9; TRBD1 agrees at 7 bases. The trim removed 5 bases at V and 5 bases at J, leaving 5 bases unmatched. This CDR3 is built from 13 residues. Germline V gives CDR1 SEHNR, CDR2 FQNEAQ (reference sequence). CDR3 residues: CASSVTTGYGYTF. In nucleotides, the CDR3 is TGTGCCAGCAGCGTGACGACAGGGTATGGCTACACCTTC.

The chain carries TRBV5-1 and TRBJ2-1; no reliable D call. Germline V gene sequence: CDR1 SGHRS, CDR2 YFSETQ. Trimming stripped 7 bases from V and 2 bases from J, with 13 bases between. CDR3 length: 14 amino acids. The CDR3 bases are TGCGCCAGCTCCCCGACCGGGCCCTACAATGAGCAGTTCTTC. Its protein product is CASSPTGPYNEQFF.

This clone occurred a few times. The chain recombines TRBV28 with TRBJ2-7; possible D gene TRBD2, 5 bases. Germline V gene sequence: CDR1 MDHEN, CDR2 SYDVKM. The V and J ends lost 6 bases and 4 bases respectively, with 10 bases between them. The length of the CDR3 is 12 residues. This CDR3 is CASSSGVYEQYF. The CDR3 bases are TGTGCCAGCAGCTCCGGGGTTTACGAGCAGTACTTC.